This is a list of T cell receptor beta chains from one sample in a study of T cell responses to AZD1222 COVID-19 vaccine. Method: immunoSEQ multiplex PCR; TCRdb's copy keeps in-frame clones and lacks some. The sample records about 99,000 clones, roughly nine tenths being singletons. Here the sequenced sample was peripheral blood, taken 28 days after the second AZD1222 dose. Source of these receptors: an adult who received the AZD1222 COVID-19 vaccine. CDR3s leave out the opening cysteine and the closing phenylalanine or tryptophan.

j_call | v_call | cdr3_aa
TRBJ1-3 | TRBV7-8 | ASSSSGTLSFSGNTIY
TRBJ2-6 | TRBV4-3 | ASSQDRSSGANVLT
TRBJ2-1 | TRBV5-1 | ASSFGSGWNEQF
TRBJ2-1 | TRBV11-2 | ASSEGLAKLNEQF
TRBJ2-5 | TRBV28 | ASSRPVETQY
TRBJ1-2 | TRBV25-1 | ASSEFAQYKGYT
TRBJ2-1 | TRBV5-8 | ASSSPGLGGINEQF
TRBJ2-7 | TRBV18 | ASSPTGADYEQY
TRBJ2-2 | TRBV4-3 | ASSQEHRTGELF
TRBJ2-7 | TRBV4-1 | ASSQEGHGAYEQY
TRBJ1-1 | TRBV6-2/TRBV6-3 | ASSYLQGIGYTEAF
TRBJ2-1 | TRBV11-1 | ASSLRQGSSYNEQF
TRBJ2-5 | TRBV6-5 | ASSPLIETQY
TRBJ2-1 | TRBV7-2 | ASSLFLSAATGLNEQF
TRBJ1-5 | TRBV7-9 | ASSSESRQGGNQPQH
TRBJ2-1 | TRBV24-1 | ATNPGTNDEQF
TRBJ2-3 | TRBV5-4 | ASSFKQTGLTDTQY
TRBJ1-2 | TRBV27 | ASSLDTGKGGYT
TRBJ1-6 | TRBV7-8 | ASSLGGQYNSPLH
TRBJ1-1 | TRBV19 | ASTRYRSMNTEAF
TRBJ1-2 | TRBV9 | ASSVALDRVEGYT
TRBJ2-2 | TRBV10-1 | ASSDQGAPTGELF
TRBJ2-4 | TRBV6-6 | ASRSNLRDIQY
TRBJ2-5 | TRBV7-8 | ASSHLRTSQETQY
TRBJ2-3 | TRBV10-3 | AISSKTGGSTDTQY
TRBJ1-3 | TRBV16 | ASSQSFAQRNGNTIY
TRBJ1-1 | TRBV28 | ASGRRTEAF